A single sample gave rise to the 24 T cell receptor beta chains below, sequenced in a study of T cells in Graves' hyperthyroidism and ophthalmopathy (dated by TCRdb to 2018 to 2020). The library was produced with multiplex PCR. Sequencing used an Illumina HiSeq 2000. Amplification of TCR beta CDR3 regions was carried out from RNA transcripts. A first-round RT-PCR of the TCR CDR3 used the HTBI primer set with the Qiagen OneStep RT-PCR kit. TCRdb trimmed the raw reads at Q25, called clones with MiXCR and kept productive beta chains. Identical CDR3 proteins give one entry, which carries the most common genes and DNA. Here the sample has about 570,000 distinct CDR3 sequences; under 60% occur a single time. The ten largest account for around 20% of the sample. The sample was peripheral blood or thyroid tissue (not recorded which). All receptors come from an adult woman with Graves' disease, either hyperthyroidism or ophthalmopathy (not recorded which).

On this clonotype: The junction does not match germline at one end; this may be a read error. The V and J genes are TRBV5-4 and TRBJ2-7, with TRBD1 identical over 7 bases. The germline CDR1 and CDR2 sequences are SGHNT and YYREEE (reference sequence). The CDR3 contains 13 residues. CDR3 bases: TGTGCCAGCAGCGGGACAGCCTCCTACGGGCAGTACTTC. It yields the protein CASSGTASYGQYF.

This clonotype was recorded at least ten times. This chain uses TRBV11-2 with TRBJ2-7; no definite D call. Deletions cut 6 bases from V and 2 bases from J, with 17 bases between. This CDR3 has 15 residues. CDR1 SGHAT and CDR2 FQNNGV come from the germline V gene. The CDR3 DNA follows: TGTGCCAGCAGTCTCAGTTTGGGCATGCCCTACGAGCAGTACTTC. As protein: CASSLSLGMPYEQYF.

This clonotype was recorded at least ten times. CDR3: CASSADEVWNTEAFF. The CDR3 nucleotides read TGTGCCAGCAGCGCTGACGAGGTCTGGAACACTGAAGCTTTCTTT. The chain is built from TRBV5-6 and TRBJ1-1, with unresolved D. Per germline, CDR1 SGHDT and CDR2 YYEEEE. Between the trimmed V and J ends, which lost 4 bases and 1 base, there was a span of 14 bases. The CDR3 has 15 residues.

In its sample, this clonotype was seen many times. The chain employs TRBV5-5 and TRBJ1-3; 8 bases agree with TRBD1. The length of the CDR3 is 18 residues. With V trimmed by 2 bases and J by 0 bases, 10 bases remained unmatched. Germline CDR1 reads SGHKS; CDR2 reads YYEKEE (reference sequence). The CDR3, as DNA: TGTGCCAGCAGCTTAAAGGGGACAGGTGTTTTCTCTGGAAACACCATATATTTT. Translation: CASSLKGTGVFSGNTIYF.

This clonotype was observed a handful of times. V gene TRBV10-3 combines with J gene TRBJ2-5; perhaps TRBD1 as D (5 bases). CDR3 size: 13 residues. Germline CDR1 is ENHRY and CDR2 is SYGVKD. Trimming removed 7 bases from V and 9 bases from J, with 18 bases in between. CDR3: CAITAGPNQPQYF. CDR3 DNA: TGTGCCATCACGGCAGGGCCCAATCAGCCCCAGTACTTC.

The chain employs TRBV20-1 and TRBJ2-7, with 8 bases matching TRBD1. TRBJ2-5 explains the end of the DNA better; the J call may be wrong. This CDR3 region has 13 residues. CDR1 and CDR2 from the germline V gene are DFQATT and SNEGSKA (reference sequence). In nucleotides, the CDR3 is TGCAGTGCTAGAAACCGGGACAGGGAGACCCAGTACTTC. This codes for CSARNRDRETQYF.

This clonotype has only a few counts. This chain joins TRBV10-1 and TRBJ2-7; TRBD2 matches 8 bases. The CDR3 is 13 amino acids. After removal of 5 bases from V and 4 bases from J, the junction contained 4 bases not matched to a gene. Looked up from germline, CDR1 is WNHNN and CDR2 is SYGVQD (reference sequence). As DNA, the CDR3 is TGCGCCAGCAGTCGAGCGGGAGTTTACGAGCAGTACTTC. Its translation is CASSRAGVYEQYF.

The gene calls are TRBV10-3 and TRBJ2-7; tentative D call: TRBD2 (6 bases). V lost 4 bases and J lost 5, with 15 bases in between. The CDR3 is 14 residues long. CDR1 ENHRY and CDR2 SYGVKD come from the germline V gene. DNA for the CDR3: TGTGCCATCAGTGGGACGGGAGTTGTCAACGAGCAGTACTTC. Translation gives CAISGTGVVNEQYF.

Many counts were recorded for this clonotype. The rearrangement uses TRBV6-6 and TRBJ2-2; possible D gene TRBD1, 7 bases. There are 14 residues in the CDR3. Trimming pared 7 bases from V and 4 bases from J, leaving 13 bases between. The germline V gene encodes CDR1 MNHNY and CDR2 SVGAGI (reference sequence). The CDR3 nucleotides read TGTGCCAGCAAGAGGCAGGGGGGCACCGGGGAGCTGTTTTTT. It is translated as CASKRQGGTGELFF.

The J gene is TRBJ2-7, the V gene TRBV28; D unresolved. V was clipped by 8 bases and J by 3 bases, with 17 bases between them. Germline V gene lookup returns CDR1 MDHEN and CDR2 SYDVKM. The CDR3 totals 14 residues. CDR3 in amino acids: CASAPTRENYEQYF. The CDR3 bases are TGTGCCAGCGCCCCAACCCGAGAGAACTACGAGCAGTACTTC.

Of note for this clonotype: The CDR3 does not end in the conserved phenylalanine or tryptophan, so this is likely a read error. The chain couples TRBV29-1 to TRBJ1-2; TRBD1 agrees at 7 bases. The germline V gene encodes CDR1 SQVTM and CDR2 ANQGSEA. This CDR3 is 16 amino acids long. After removal of 3 bases from V and 7 bases from J, the junction contained 17 bases not matched to a gene. The CDR3: CSVDGPKTGSAGGYTS. DNA of the CDR3: TGCAGCGTTGATGGACCCAAGACAGGGTCGGCGGGTGGCTACACCTCC.

This clonotype has a count of ten or more. This chain links TRBV20-1 with TRBJ2-7; tentative D call: TRBD2 (6 bases). Germline CDR1 DFQATT, CDR2 SNEGSKA (reference sequence). The CDR3 extends over 12 amino acids. Between the trimmed V and J ends, which lost 3 bases and 12 bases, there was a span of 18 bases. The CDR3 here is CSARGGFRQVYF. As DNA, the CDR3 is TGCAGTGCTAGGGGGGGATTCCGTCAGGTGTACTTC.

The chain links TRBV2 to TRBJ1-1, with 8 bases lining up with TRBD1. Trimming at V came to 8 bases and at J to 6 bases, leaving 8 bases not matched to a gene. Germline V gene data show CDR1 as SNHLY and CDR2 as FYNNEI. The CDR3 runs 13 residues. CDR3 coding DNA: TGTGCCAGCGGCAGGGGGCAGCTCCCTGAAGCTTTCTTT. This translates into CASGRGQLPEAFF.

The chain carries TRBV9 and TRBJ1-5; unclear D gene. V lost 4 bases and J 5 bases, leaving 19 bases between the germline ends. The CDR3 runs to 16 residues. CDR1 is SGDLS and CDR2 is YYNGEE in the germline V gene. In DNA, the CDR3 is TGTGCCAGCAGCTTTTCTTCAAGGATCGGGGATCAGCCCCAGCATTTT. This translates into CASSFSSRIGDQPQHF.

The chain has TRBV29-1 and TRBJ1-2; 10 nucleotides match TRBD1. The germline gives CDR1 SQVTM, CDR2 ANQGSEA. The CDR3 runs to 12 residues. With 8 bases clipped from V and 4 bases from J, the junction kept 4 bases outside the gene matches. The CDR3 DNA sequence: TGCAGCTCGAGGACAGGGGGCTATGGCTACACCTTC. Its protein product is CSSRTGGYGYTF.

As DNA, the CDR3 is TGTGCCAGCAGCCAACTTACCGTCGCCTACGAGCAGTACTTC. This translates into CASSQLTVAYEQYF. The chain uses TRBV14 and TRBJ2-7, with D unclear. V shed 2 bases and J shed 2 bases, with 10 bases lying between them. This CDR3 has 14 amino acids. CDR1 is SGHDN and CDR2 is FVKESK in the germline V gene.

This clonotype showed up many times. This chain uses TRBV6-4 with TRBJ2-6; D is unresolved. The CDR3 extends over 15 amino acids. V was pared by 2 bases and J by 1 base, with 6 bases between. Looked up from germline, CDR1 is MRHNA and CDR2 is SNTAGT. CDR3 sequence (DNA): TGTGCCAGCAGTGACGGAAAGTCTGGGGCCAACGTCCTGACTTTC. Its protein is CASSDGKSGANVLTF.

The sample holds one count of this clonotype. The chain employs TRBV29-1 and TRBJ1-5; 7 positions match TRBD1. The V segment lost 1 base and the J segment 7 bases; nucleotides outside the gene matches: 4. Looked up from germline, CDR1 is SQVTM and CDR2 is ANQGSEA. This CDR3 is 13 amino acids long. In DNA form, the CDR3 reads TGCAGCGTTGAAGGACAGGGTGGGCAGCCCCAGCATTTT. This gives the protein CSVEGQGGQPQHF. The whole variable domain, remainder taken from reference TRBV29-1 and TRBJ1-5, is SAVISQKPSRDICQRGTSLTIQCQVDSQVTMMFWYRQQPGQSLTLIATANQGSEATYESGFVIDKFPISRPNLTFSTLTVSNMSPEDSSIYLCSVEGQGGQPQHFGDGTRLSIL.

The gene calls are TRBV7-9 and TRBJ2-7, with TRBD1 matching over 7 bases. CDR3 size: 12 residues. J gave up 5 bases and V 2 bases, and 0 bases lay outside the gene matches. CDR1 is SEHNR and CDR2 is FQNEAQ in the germline V gene (reference sequence). The CDR3 loop is CASSLRGHEQYF. Here the CDR3 DNA reads TGTGCCAGCAGCTTAAGGGGGCACGAGCAGTACTTC.

J is TRBJ2-7 and V is TRBV29-1, with 8 bases identical to TRBD1. From germline, CDR1 is SQVTM and CDR2 ANQGSEA. The CDR3 spans 14 residues. V lost 4 bases and J lost 6; bases outside the gene matches: 11. DNA for the CDR3: TGCAGCGTTGCGCGCAGGGGGCGCGATGGCGAGCAGTACTTC. It codes for CSVARRGRDGEQYF.

This sequence joins TRBV5-1 and TRBJ1-6; no definite D call. V was pared by 4 bases and J by 8 bases, with 25 bases between. The CDR3 covers 18 residues. Germline values: CDR1 SGHRS, CDR2 YFSETQ. The CDR3 reads CASSPIGQVPPTDSPLHF. The DNA of the CDR3 is TGCGCCAGCAGCCCGATAGGCCAAGTACCCCCCACCGATTCACCCCTCCACTTT. The variable domain in full, completed from reference TRBV5-1 and TRBJ1-6, reads KAGVTQTPRYLIKTRGQQVTLSCSPISGHRSVSWYQQTPGQGLQFLFEYFSETQRNKGNFPGRFSGRQFSNSRSEMNVSTLELGDSALYLCASSPIGQVPPTDSPLHFGNGTRLTVT.

This clonotype was counted only a few times. The rearrangement uses TRBV10-3 and TRBJ1-3; D remains unclear. V was trimmed by 0 bases and J by 2 bases, leaving 8 bases between them. Germline V lookup: CDR1 ENHRY, CDR2 SYGVKD. This CDR3 comprises 15 residues. The CDR3 loop is CAISESSQTGNTIYF. Here the CDR3 DNA reads TGTGCCATCAGTGAGTCGAGTCAGACTGGAAACACCATATATTTT.

In the case of this clonotype: One base away lies a much larger clone, so this may be a sequencing read error. The CDR3 DNA reads TGTGCCAGCAGTGAAGAACAGGGTACTGAAGCTTTCTTT. It codes for CASSEEQGTEAFF. The chain recombines TRBV7-3 with TRBJ1-1, with D possibly matching TRBD1 (6 bases). Germline CDR1 SGHTA, CDR2 FQGTGA. CDR3 size: 13 residues. V was clipped by 6 bases and J by 5 bases, with 13 bases between them.

This sequence joins TRBV7-6 and TRBJ2-5, with a possible D match to TRBD1 (6 bases). CDR3 size: 14 residues. Trimming removed 3 bases from V and 6 bases from J, with 14 bases in between. Germline loops: CDR1 SGHVS, CDR2 FNYEAQ. The CDR3 sequence: CASSLTGPVQTQYF. The CDR3 nucleotides are TGTGCCAGCAGCTTGACAGGTCCTGTGCAGACCCAGTACTTC.